This TCR beta chain was sequenced in a study of T cells after yellow fever vaccination. Overall study results and limits: Weaker in magnitude, the secondary response showed a faster peak on day 5 versus 15. A limited proportion of clonotypes was detected within both the CD4 and CD8 compartments.

The germline V gene has CDR1 SGHTA and CDR2 FQGNSA. CDR3 length: 16 residues. V lost 3 bases to trimming and J lost 7 bases; unmatched junction nucleotides: 14. The study made its TCR cDNA through 5'RACE template switching. That step introduced a universal primer site along with UMIs. TCRdb processed the 5' RACE reads anew with MiXCR; each CDR3 protein has one entry. The table shows 120,000 to 150,000 distinct CDR3 sequences, with 7% to 9% occurring only once. This clonotype was detected only a few times. Its antigen remains unknown. This chain joins TRBV7-2 and TRBJ2-7, with 8 positions matching TRBD1. This clonotype was obtained from a man aged 25-45 years who received the YFV17D yellow fever vaccine. The sample was CD4+ T cells sorted from PBMCs, taken 5 days after the yellow fever booster vaccination. The CDR3: CASSFPAGGPLVEQYF. The DNA for the CDR3 is TGTGCCAGCAGCTTCCCCGCAGGGGGCCCATTGGTTGAGCAGTACTTC.